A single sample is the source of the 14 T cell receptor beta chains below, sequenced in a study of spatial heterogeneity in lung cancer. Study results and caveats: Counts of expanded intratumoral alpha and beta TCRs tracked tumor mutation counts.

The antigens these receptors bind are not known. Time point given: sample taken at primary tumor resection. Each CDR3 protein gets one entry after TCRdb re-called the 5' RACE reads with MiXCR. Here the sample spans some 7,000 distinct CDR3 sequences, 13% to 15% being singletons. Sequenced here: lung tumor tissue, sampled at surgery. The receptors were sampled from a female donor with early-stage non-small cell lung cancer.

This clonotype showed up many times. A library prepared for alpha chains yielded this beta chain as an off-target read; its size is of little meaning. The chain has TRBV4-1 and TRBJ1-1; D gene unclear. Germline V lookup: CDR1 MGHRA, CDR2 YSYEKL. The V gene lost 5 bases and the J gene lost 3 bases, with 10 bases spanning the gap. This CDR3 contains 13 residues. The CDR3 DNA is TGCGCCAGCAGCTACAGACGGGACACTGAAGCTTTCTTT. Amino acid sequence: CASSYRRDTEAFF.

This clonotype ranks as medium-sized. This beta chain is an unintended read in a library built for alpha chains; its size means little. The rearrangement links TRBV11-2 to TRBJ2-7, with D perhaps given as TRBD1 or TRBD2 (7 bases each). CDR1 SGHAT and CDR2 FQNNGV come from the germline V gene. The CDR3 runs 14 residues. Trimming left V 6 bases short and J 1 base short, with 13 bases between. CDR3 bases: TGTGCCAGCAGGGGTCAGGGGGGGTCCTACGAGCAGTACTTC. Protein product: CASRGQGGSYEQYF.

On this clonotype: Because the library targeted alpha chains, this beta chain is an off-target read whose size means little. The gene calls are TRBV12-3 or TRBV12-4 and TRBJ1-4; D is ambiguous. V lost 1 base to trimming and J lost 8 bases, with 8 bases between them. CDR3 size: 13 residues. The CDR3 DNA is TGTGCCAGCAGTTTAGGAACTCACGAAAAACTGTTTTTT. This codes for CASSLGTHEKLFF.

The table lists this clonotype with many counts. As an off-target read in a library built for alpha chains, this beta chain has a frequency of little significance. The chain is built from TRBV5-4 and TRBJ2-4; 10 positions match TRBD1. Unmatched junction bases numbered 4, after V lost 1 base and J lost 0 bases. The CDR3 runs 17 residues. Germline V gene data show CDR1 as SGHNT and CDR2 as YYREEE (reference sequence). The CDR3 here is CASSLLGQGVAKNIQYF. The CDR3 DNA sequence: TGTGCCAGCAGCTTGTTAGGACAGGGGGTAGCCAAAAACATTCAGTACTTC. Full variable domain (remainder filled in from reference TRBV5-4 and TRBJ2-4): ETGVTQSPTHLIKTRGQQVTLRCSSQSGHNTVSWYQQALGQGPQFIFQYYREEENGRGNFPPRFSGLQFPNYSSELNVNALELDDSALYLCASSLLGQGVAKNIQYFGAGTRLSVL.

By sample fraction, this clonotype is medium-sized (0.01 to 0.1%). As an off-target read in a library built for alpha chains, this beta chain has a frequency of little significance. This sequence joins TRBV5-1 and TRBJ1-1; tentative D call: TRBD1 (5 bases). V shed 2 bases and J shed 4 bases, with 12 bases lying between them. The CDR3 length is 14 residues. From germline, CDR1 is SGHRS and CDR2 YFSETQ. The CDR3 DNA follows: TGCGCCAGCAGCTTCTTGGTCGGGGCCACTGAAGCTTTCTTT. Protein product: CASSFLVGATEAFF.

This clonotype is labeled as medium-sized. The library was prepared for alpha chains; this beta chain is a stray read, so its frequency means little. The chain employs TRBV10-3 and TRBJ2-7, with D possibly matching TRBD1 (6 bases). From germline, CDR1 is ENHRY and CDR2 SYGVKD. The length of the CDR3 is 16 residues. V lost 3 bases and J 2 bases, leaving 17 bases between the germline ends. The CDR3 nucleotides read TGTGCCATCAGTGACAAGGTCAGGACAGCCGCCTACGAGCAGTACTTC. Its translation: CAISDKVRTAAYEQYF.

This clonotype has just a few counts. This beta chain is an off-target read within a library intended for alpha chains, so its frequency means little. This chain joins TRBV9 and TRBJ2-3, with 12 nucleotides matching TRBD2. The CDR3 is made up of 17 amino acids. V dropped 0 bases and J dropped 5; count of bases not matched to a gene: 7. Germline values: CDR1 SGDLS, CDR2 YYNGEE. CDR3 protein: CASSVDLAGGPGDTQYF. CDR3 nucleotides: TGTGCCAGCAGCGTAGACCTAGCGGGGGGGCCAGGAGATACGCAGTATTTT.

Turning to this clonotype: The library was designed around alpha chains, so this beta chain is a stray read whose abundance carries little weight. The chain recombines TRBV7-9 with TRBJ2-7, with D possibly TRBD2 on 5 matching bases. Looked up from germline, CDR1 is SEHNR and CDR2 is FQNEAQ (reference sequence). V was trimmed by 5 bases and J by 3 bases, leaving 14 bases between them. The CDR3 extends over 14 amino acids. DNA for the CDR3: TGTGCCAGCAGCCCACTCCGGGAACACTACGAGCAGTACTTC. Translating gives CASSPLREHYEQYF.

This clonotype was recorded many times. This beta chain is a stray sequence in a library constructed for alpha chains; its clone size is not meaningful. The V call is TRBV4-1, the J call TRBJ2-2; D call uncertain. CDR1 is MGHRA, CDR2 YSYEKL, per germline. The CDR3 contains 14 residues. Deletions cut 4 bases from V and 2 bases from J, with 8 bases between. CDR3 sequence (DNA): TGCGCCAGCAGCCGCCCGATCAACACCGGGGAGCTGTTTTTT. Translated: CASSRPINTGELFF.

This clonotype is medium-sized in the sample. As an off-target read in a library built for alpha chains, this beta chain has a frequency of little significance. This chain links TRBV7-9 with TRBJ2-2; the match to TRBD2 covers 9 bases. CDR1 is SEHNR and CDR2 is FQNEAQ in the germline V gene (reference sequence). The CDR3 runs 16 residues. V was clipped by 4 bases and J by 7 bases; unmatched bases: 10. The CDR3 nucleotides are TGTGCCAGCAGCTCTCCCCAGCGGGGGGAAATCGGGGAGCTGTTTTTT. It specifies CASSSPQRGEIGELFF.

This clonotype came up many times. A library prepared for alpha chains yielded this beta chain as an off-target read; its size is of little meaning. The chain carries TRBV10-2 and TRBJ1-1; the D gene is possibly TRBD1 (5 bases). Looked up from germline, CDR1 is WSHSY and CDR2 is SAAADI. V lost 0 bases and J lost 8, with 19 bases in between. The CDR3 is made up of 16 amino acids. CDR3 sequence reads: CASSESLPRAREEAFF. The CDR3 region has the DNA TGCGCCAGCAGTGAGTCTCTACCCAGGGCGAGGGAGGAAGCTTTCTTT.

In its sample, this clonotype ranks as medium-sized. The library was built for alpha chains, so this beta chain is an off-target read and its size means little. CDR3 in amino acids: CASREQLATQETQYF. As DNA, the CDR3 is TGTGCCAGCAGAGAACAACTAGCGACCCAAGAGACCCAGTACTTC. The chain couples TRBV2 to TRBJ2-5, with 7 bases that match TRBD2. The CDR3 sequence is 15 residues long. The germline V gene has CDR1 SNHLY and CDR2 FYNNEI. Unmatched junction bases numbered 8, after V lost 6 bases and J lost 1 base.

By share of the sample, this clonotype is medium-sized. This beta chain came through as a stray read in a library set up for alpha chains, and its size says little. The CDR3 DNA is TGTGCCAGCAGTGGACTAGCGGGGCTGAATACGCAGTATTTT. Amino acids: CASSGLAGLNTQYF. J is TRBJ2-3 and V is TRBV6-5, with TRBD2 matching over 12 bases. Per the germline V gene, CDR1 is MNHEY and CDR2 is SVGAGI. V shed 5 bases, J shed 7 bases, and the junction held 4 bases outside the gene matches. This CDR3 has 14 residues.

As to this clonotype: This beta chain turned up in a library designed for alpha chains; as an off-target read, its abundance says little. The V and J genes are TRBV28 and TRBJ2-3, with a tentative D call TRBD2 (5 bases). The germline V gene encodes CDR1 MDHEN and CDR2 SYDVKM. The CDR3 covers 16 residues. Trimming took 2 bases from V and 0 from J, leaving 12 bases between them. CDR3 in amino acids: CASSLAGDYSTDTQYF. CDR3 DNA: TGTGCCAGCAGTTTAGCCGGCGACTACAGCACAGATACGCAGTATTTT.